Listed below are T cell receptor beta chains from one sample, sequenced in a study of T cells in Graves' hyperthyroidism and ophthalmopathy. MiXCR, applied by TCRdb to the multiplex PCR reads, yields one record per CDR3 protein. The data contain 500,000 to 550,000 distinct CDR3 sequences, roughly 21% of them seen just once; the ten biggest clones take up 40% to 50%. The specimen was blood. These receptors were obtained from a man aged 35-49 years with Graves' ophthalmopathy. Both conserved end residues are part of each CDR3. Fields, in order: clone size, D gene, V gene, J gene, CDR3 DNA, CDR3 protein. The D gene is left open where the match is weak. Rows give clone size only sometimes, using once, few, many, or a class for an expanded clone.

clone_size: -
d_call: -
v_call: TRBV20-1
j_call: TRBJ1-1
cdr3_nt: TGCAGTGCCCGAAACCACAGGGACACTGAAGCTTTCTTT
cdr3_aa: CSARNHRDTEAFF

clone_size: many
d_call: -
v_call: TRBV6-2/TRBV6-3
j_call: TRBJ2-7
cdr3_nt: TGTGCCAGCAGTTCTGCCTCTAATGGGGTCTCCTACGAGCAGTACTTC
cdr3_aa: CASSSASNGVSYEQYF

clone_size: once
d_call: TRBD1
v_call: TRBV19
j_call: TRBJ1-2
cdr3_nt: TGTGCCAGTTCTCTAGACAGGGAGGATGGCTACACCTTC
cdr3_aa: CASSLDREDGYTF

clone_size: many
d_call: -
v_call: TRBV6-2/TRBV6-3
j_call: TRBJ2-2
cdr3_nt: TGTGCCAGCAGTCACAGGACGATCATCACCGGGGAGCTGTTTTTT
cdr3_aa: CASSHRTIITGELFF

clone_size: -
d_call: -
v_call: TRBV7-9
j_call: TRBJ2-5
cdr3_nt: TGTGCCAGCAGCTTTTTGACGGGGGTAGAGACCCAGTACTTC
cdr3_aa: CASSFLTGVETQYF

clone_size: many
d_call: -
v_call: TRBV2
j_call: TRBJ2-5
cdr3_nt: TGTGCCAGCACGGGATTGGAGACCCAGTACTTC
cdr3_aa: CASTGLETQYF

clone_size: many
d_call: TRBD2
v_call: TRBV12-3/TRBV12-4
j_call: TRBJ2-5
cdr3_nt: TGTGCCAGCAGATCGCTGCGGGGGGCCGGAGAGACCCAGTACTTC
cdr3_aa: CASRSLRGAGETQYF

clone_size: many
d_call: TRBD1
v_call: TRBV14
j_call: TRBJ2-1
cdr3_nt: TGTGCCAGCAGCCAAGTGAGGGGGCGGTACAATGAGCAGTTCTTC
cdr3_aa: CASSQVRGRYNEQFF

clone_size: many
d_call: -
v_call: TRBV20-1
j_call: TRBJ2-7
cdr3_nt: TGCAGTGCTAGGGCCAGCTCCTACGAGCAGTACTTC
cdr3_aa: CSARASSYEQYF

clone_size: few
d_call: -
v_call: TRBV15
j_call: TRBJ1-5
cdr3_nt: TGTGCCACCAGCAGTAACAGGGCCTACAATCAGCCCCAGCATTTT
cdr3_aa: CATSSNRAYNQPQHF

clone_size: many
d_call: -
v_call: TRBV2
j_call: TRBJ2-2
cdr3_nt: TGTGCCAGCAGTGAAGCTCCTCCGAGGCTGTTTTTT
cdr3_aa: CASSEAPPRLFF

clone_size: -
d_call: -
v_call: TRBV3-1
j_call: TRBJ1-4
cdr3_nt: TGTGCCAGCAGGCGTACGGACAGACCTAATGAAAAACTGTTTTTT
cdr3_aa: CASRRTDRPNEKLFF

clone_size: -
d_call: -
v_call: TRBV6-5
j_call: TRBJ1-2
cdr3_nt: TGTGCCAGCAGTTCCACAGGGTACCATGGCTACACCTTC
cdr3_aa: CASSSTGYHGYTF

clone_size: -
d_call: TRBD1
v_call: TRBV7-2
j_call: TRBJ2-3
cdr3_nt: TGTGCCAGCTGGGACAGGGGGACCCTCACAGATACGCAGTATTTT
cdr3_aa: CASWDRGTLTDTQYF

clone_size: -
d_call: -
v_call: TRBV2
j_call: TRBJ1-2
cdr3_nt: TGTGCCAGCAGTGAAAGCTACGTAAAGGAGAGGCTCTATGGCTACACCTTC
cdr3_aa: CASSESYVKERLYGYTF

clone_size: -
d_call: TRBD2
v_call: TRBV7-9
j_call: TRBJ2-2
cdr3_nt: TGTGCCAGCAGCTTCCCTAAAGGACTAGCGGACACCGGGGAGCTGTTTTTT
cdr3_aa: CASSFPKGLADTGELFF

clone_size: -
d_call: TRBD2
v_call: TRBV20-1
j_call: TRBJ2-1
cdr3_nt: TGCAGTGCACCCCTAGCGGGGTACAATGAGCAGTTCTTC
cdr3_aa: CSAPLAGYNEQFF

clone_size: -
d_call: -
v_call: TRBV6-1
j_call: TRBJ2-1
cdr3_nt: TGTGCCAGCTCACCCGCCAGGGGGGGGGCGTTTGAGCAGTTCTTC
cdr3_aa: CASSPARGGAFEQFF

clone_size: -
d_call: TRBD2
v_call: TRBV10-1
j_call: TRBJ2-2
cdr3_nt: TGCGCCAGCAGTGCCCAACTAGCGGGGGACCCCCCTGGGGCGAACACCGGGGAGCTGTTTTTT
cdr3_aa: CASSAQLAGDPPGANTGELFF

clone_size: few
d_call: TRBD1
v_call: TRBV18
j_call: TRBJ1-2
cdr3_nt: TGTGCCAGCTCACCTGGGACAGGGGGGTTCCGTGGCTACACCTTC
cdr3_aa: CASSPGTGGFRGYTF

clone_size: -
d_call: TRBD1
v_call: TRBV6-4
j_call: TRBJ1-2
cdr3_nt: TGTGCCAGCACCGAACAGGGGGCTGCTGGCTACACCTTC
cdr3_aa: CASTEQGAAGYTF

clone_size: many
d_call: TRBD1
v_call: TRBV20-1
j_call: TRBJ1-1
cdr3_nt: TGCAGTGCTAGAGGCCCAGGGACAGGACCGAACACTGAAGCTTTCTTT
cdr3_aa: CSARGPGTGPNTEAFF

clone_size: many
d_call: -
v_call: TRBV12-3/TRBV12-4
j_call: TRBJ1-5
cdr3_nt: TGTGCCAGCAGCATACAGGAGAATCAGCCCCAGCATTTT
cdr3_aa: CASSIQENQPQHF

clone_size: few
d_call: TRBD1
v_call: TRBV5-1
j_call: TRBJ1-2
cdr3_nt: TGCGCCAGCAGCTTCGCATTTAGGACAGGGGAGGATGGCTACACCTTC
cdr3_aa: CASSFAFRTGEDGYTF

clone_size: many
d_call: TRBD1
v_call: TRBV30
j_call: TRBJ1-6
cdr3_nt: TGTGCCTGGAACATACAGGGGCGTAATTCACCCCTCCACTTT
cdr3_aa: CAWNIQGRNSPLHF

clone_size: many
d_call: -
v_call: TRBV7-2
j_call: TRBJ2-3
cdr3_nt: TGTGCCAGCAGCCCCCTTGGACCAGATACGCAGTATTTT
cdr3_aa: CASSPLGPDTQYF

clone_size: few
d_call: TRBD2
v_call: TRBV20-1
j_call: TRBJ2-5
cdr3_nt: TGCAGTGCCGCGGGGGGCCGAGAGACCCAGTACTTC
cdr3_aa: CSAAGGRETQYF

clone_size: many
d_call: TRBD1
v_call: TRBV2
j_call: TRBJ1-2
cdr3_nt: TGTGCCAGCACTTTTTTCCTGGGACAGGGGGCAGGCTATGGCTACACCTTC
cdr3_aa: CASTFFLGQGAGYGYTF

clone_size: many
d_call: TRBD2
v_call: TRBV3-1
j_call: TRBJ2-3
cdr3_nt: TGTGCCAGCAGCCAAGAGAGACTAGCTGGTACGCAGTATTTT
cdr3_aa: CASSQERLAGTQYF

clone_size: many
d_call: TRBD2
v_call: TRBV6-2/TRBV6-3
j_call: TRBJ2-1
cdr3_nt: TGTGCCAGCAGTTACGGGACAGTTTTCTCGGTCCGCGGGAGGGTTGGCAATGAGCAGTTCTTC
cdr3_aa: CASSYGTVFSVRGRVGNEQFF

clone_size: -
d_call: -
v_call: TRBV19
j_call: TRBJ2-6
cdr3_nt: TGTGCCAGTAGTATTTACACCGGACTCTCTGGGGCCAACGTCCTGACTTTC
cdr3_aa: CASSIYTGLSGANVLTF

clone_size: -
d_call: -
v_call: TRBV7-9
j_call: TRBJ2-1
cdr3_nt: TGTGCCAGCAGCACGGCAGGGAAGGCCTACCTAGAGCAGTTCTTC
cdr3_aa: CASSTAGKAYLEQFF

clone_size: many
d_call: TRBD2
v_call: TRBV20-1
j_call: TRBJ2-7
cdr3_nt: TGCAGTGCTAGAGCTACTAGCGACCATAACTCCTACGAGCAGTACTTC
cdr3_aa: CSARATSDHNSYEQYF

clone_size: many
d_call: -
v_call: TRBV7-2
j_call: TRBJ2-2
cdr3_nt: TGTGCCAGCAGCTTAATAGGGTTAGGGGGTAACGGCGGGGAGCTGTTTTTT
cdr3_aa: CASSLIGLGGNGGELFF

clone_size: few
d_call: TRBD1
v_call: TRBV20-1
j_call: TRBJ2-1
cdr3_nt: TGCAGTGCTAGAGGAACAGGGGGCGCCGATAAATCCTACAATGAGCAGTTCTTC
cdr3_aa: CSARGTGGADKSYNEQFF

clone_size: many
d_call: TRBD1
v_call: TRBV2
j_call: TRBJ2-1
cdr3_nt: TGTGCCAGCAGTGAGCACAGGGGGCGCAGAGACAATGAGCAGTTCTTC
cdr3_aa: CASSEHRGRRDNEQFF

clone_size: -
d_call: -
v_call: TRBV29-1
j_call: TRBJ2-1
cdr3_nt: TGCAGCGCCGGAGACAATGAGCAGTTCTTC
cdr3_aa: CSAGDNEQFF

clone_size: many
d_call: -
v_call: TRBV7-9
j_call: TRBJ2-4
cdr3_nt: TGTGCCAGCAGCTTCCCAGGGGAGGGGGATAGAAACATTCAGTACTTC
cdr3_aa: CASSFPGEGDRNIQYF

clone_size: -
d_call: -
v_call: TRBV4-1
j_call: TRBJ2-7
cdr3_nt: TGCGCCAGCAGCCAAGCCCAAGGGTCCTACGAGCAGTACTTC
cdr3_aa: CASSQAQGSYEQYF

clone_size: -
d_call: -
v_call: TRBV30
j_call: TRBJ1-1
cdr3_nt: TGTGCCTGGACGAAGGGGGGGGACACTGAAGCTTTCTTT
cdr3_aa: CAWTKGGDTEAFF

clone_size: -
d_call: TRBD1
v_call: TRBV5-6
j_call: TRBJ2-3
cdr3_nt: TGTGCCAGCTGCTTCCGGGACAGGGATACGCAGTATTTT
cdr3_aa: CASCFRDRDTQYF

clone_size: many
d_call: TRBD2
v_call: TRBV18
j_call: TRBJ2-5
cdr3_nt: TGTGCCAGCTCACCACTAGGGAGGGAAGGAGAGACCCAGTACTTC
cdr3_aa: CASSPLGREGETQYF

clone_size: many
d_call: -
v_call: TRBV12-3/TRBV12-4
j_call: TRBJ2-6
cdr3_nt: TGTGCCAGCAGTTTAACACCCTCTGGGGCCAACGTCCTGACTTTC
cdr3_aa: CASSLTPSGANVLTF